The rows below give T cell receptor beta chains drawn from one sample of a study of CD8 T cells in ankylosing spondylitis. MiXCR was run by TCRdb on the 5' RACE reads, yielding one entry per CDR3 protein. In the table there are under 450,000 distinct CDR3 sequences, roughly a sixth of which are singletons. Material: blood, either unsorted or a sorted T cell fraction (not recorded which). The receptors stem from a male donor with ankylosing spondylitis. Each CDR3 is given with its conserved first and last residue. The D gene is left open where the match is weak. Clone size is not always given. Where it is, it says once, few, many or a class for expanded clones.

size,V,J,D,DNA,CDR3
-,TRBV29-1,TRBJ2-3,TRBD2,TGCAGCGTTGGGTATGGACTAGCGGGGGGACCTACAGATACGCAGTATTTT,CSVGYGLAGGPTDTQYF
many,TRBV5-1,TRBJ2-5,-,TGCGCCAGCAGCTTGGGACAGACCCAGTACTTC,CASSLGQTQYF
-,TRBV10-3,TRBJ1-1,-,TGTGCCATCCGGGGGACAACCACTACTGAAGCTTTCTTT,CAIRGTTTTEAFF
many,TRBV20-1,TRBJ2-3,-,TGCAGTGCTCACAAGGGTGCAGATACGCAGTATTTT,CSAHKGADTQYF
-,TRBV11-2,TRBJ2-6,-,TGTGCCAGCAGCTTATTCCGTGACTCTGGGGCCAACGTCCTGACTTTC,CASSLFRDSGANVLTF
-,TRBV30,TRBJ1-1,-,TGTGCCTGGAGTGTGGAGGGGTACACTGAAGCTTTCTTT,CAWSVEGYTEAFF
few,TRBV27,TRBJ2-6,TRBD1,TGTGCCAGCAGTTTATGGGGACGACAGGGGGTGAACTCTGGGGCCAACGTCCTGACTTTC,CASSLWGRQGVNSGANVLTF
few,TRBV20-1,TRBJ1-5,-,TGCAGTGCATCGGACAGCCCCAATCAGCCCCAGCATTTT,CSASDSPNQPQHF
-,TRBV20-1,TRBJ1-5,-,TGCAGTGCTAGAGAGCAGAGCAATCAGCCCCAGCATTTT,CSAREQSNQPQHF
few,TRBV28,TRBJ2-2,-,TGTGCCAGCAGGGCAGGGGGAGGGAACACCGGGGAGCTGTTTTTT,CASRAGGGNTGELFF
-,TRBV5-1,TRBJ2-7,-,TGCGCCAGCAGCCAAGACAGATACGAGCAGTACTTC,CASSQDRYEQYF
many,TRBV6-2/TRBV6-3,TRBJ1-5,TRBD1,TGTGCCAGCAGGGGGACCGGGACAGGGGGTCAGCCCCAGCATTTT,CASRGTGTGGQPQHF
many,TRBV15,TRBJ2-2,TRBD2,TGTGCCACCAGCAGAGCAAGGGAGGGGAGACCAACGAACACCGGGGAGCTGTTTTTT,CATSRAREGRPTNTGELFF
-,TRBV20-1,TRBJ2-7,TRBD2,TGCAGTGCCAGTCACGCAAGGACTAGCTACGAGCAGTACTTC,CSASHARTSYEQYF
-,TRBV20-1,TRBJ2-1,TRBD2,TGCAGTGCTGTCGGGACTAGCGGGAGGATCTCCTACAATGAGCAGTTCTTC,CSAVGTSGRISYNEQFF
-,TRBV20-1,TRBJ1-2,TRBD1,TGCAGTGCTATCGGACAGGGAGGTGAAGGCTACACCTTC,CSAIGQGGEGYTF
-,TRBV5-1,TRBJ2-1,-,TGCGCCAGCAGACTTACCCCCGGCAATGAGCAGTTCTTC,CASRLTPGNEQFF
many,TRBV24-1,TRBJ2-1,TRBD2,TGTGCCACCAGTGATCCGACTAGCGGGCCCTACAATGAGCAGTTCTTC,CATSDPTSGPYNEQFF
-,TRBV28,TRBJ1-1,-,TGTGCCAGCAGTTCAACCCCGCTGAGGAGACGGGGCACTGAAGCTTTCTTT,CASSSTPLRRRGTEAFF
few,TRBV11-1,TRBJ1-1,-,TGTGCCAGCAGCTTAGAATCTGGGCCAGGGGTAGCGAACACTGAAGCTTTCTTT,CASSLESGPGVANTEAFF
-,TRBV20-1,TRBJ2-3,-,TGCAGTGCTAGAGCCCAGCGCCCAAGGGTTGATACGCAGTATTTT,CSARAQRPRVDTQYF
many,TRBV7-9,TRBJ2-7,-,TGTGCCAGCAGCTTAGTAGGCAGACACCGACGCGAGCAGTACTTC,CASSLVGRHRREQYF
few,TRBV5-8,TRBJ1-1,-,TGTGCCAGCAGACCGCCGGGACACCGGAACACTGAAGCTTTCTTT,CASRPPGHRNTEAFF